The rows below give T cell receptor beta chains drawn from one sample of a study of T cell responses to AZD1222 COVID-19 vaccine. The data were produced by immunoSEQ multiplex PCR, yet TCRdb's version contains in-frame clones alone and is incomplete. The sample has 100,000 to 150,000 clones, roughly 89% seen once. The sequencing here drew on peripheral blood, taken on day 0 of MenACWY control vaccination. The origin of the receptors is an adult in good health. Each CDR3 is given with its conserved first and last residue. The D gene is left open where the match is weak. Part of the rows lack a size; the others show once, few, many or a class for expanded clones.

>.|14|.|TRBV11-2|TRBJ1-1
CASTPLGEDTEAFF
TGTGCCAGCACCCCTCTAGGGGAGGACACTGAAGCTTTCTTT
>.|17|.|TRBV4-3|TRBJ1-6
CASSQERQPGQNSPLHF
TGCGCCAGCAGCCAAGAAAGGCAGCCAGGTCAAAATTCACCCCTCCACTTT
>.|15|.|TRBV10-3|TRBJ1-6
CAISKQSSYNSPLHF
TGTGCCATCAGTAAACAGAGCTCCTATAATTCACCCCTCCACTTT
>.|18|few|TRBV5-4|TRBJ1-2
CASIRDRAATGLDYGYTF
TGTGCCAGCATCCGTGACCGGGCCGCAACCGGCTTAGACTATGGCTACACCTTC
>TRBD1|13|.|TRBV12-3/TRBV12-4|TRBJ1-2
CASSLQQGEGYTF
TGTGCCAGCAGCCTCCAACAGGGGGAAGGCTACACCTTC
>TRBD1|15|.|TRBV7-2|TRBJ2-7
CASSLDRGPIYEQYF
TGTGCCAGCAGCCTTGACAGGGGCCCTATCTACGAGCAGTACTTC
>TRBD2|16|.|TRBV7-2|TRBJ2-3
CASRWGVAGGTDTQYF
TGTGCCAGCAGATGGGGGGTAGCGGGAGGGACAGATACGCAGTATTTT
>.|16|once|TRBV11-2|TRBJ2-4
CASSLVVGVAKNIQYF
TGTGCCAGCAGCTTAGTTGTGGGAGTAGCCAAAAACATTCAGTACTTC
>TRBD2|16|once|TRBV5-5|TRBJ2-7
CASSPRLAGGPYEQYF
TGTGCCAGCAGCCCGCGACTAGCGGGAGGACCCTACGAGCAGTACTTC
>.|15|.|TRBV27|TRBJ2-1
CASSSPAAPYNEQFF
TGTGCCAGCAGTTCCCCCGCGGCGCCCTACAATGAGCAGTTCTTC
>.|16|.|TRBV5-4|TRBJ1-1
CASSLPTGRGDKEAFF
TGTGCCAGCAGCCTACCCACAGGGCGGGGAGATAAGGAAGCTTTCTTT
>.|13|.|TRBV10-3|TRBJ2-5
CATQGYDQETQYF
TGTGCCACACAGGGTTACGACCAAGAGACCCAGTACTTC
>.|14|.|TRBV3-1/TRBV3-2|TRBJ1-6
CASSQGWDNSPLHF
TGTGCCAGCAGCCAAGGTTGGGATAATTCACCCCTCCACTTT
>TRBD2|15|.|TRBV2|TRBJ2-3
CASSLSGTRTDTQYF
TGTGCCAGCAGTTTAAGCGGGACCCGCACAGATACGCAGTATTTT
>.|15|.|TRBV7-7|TRBJ2-5
CASSPSDSVQETQYF
TGTGCCAGCAGCCCATCCGATAGTGTCCAAGAGACCCAGTACTTC
>TRBD1|15|.|TRBV27|TRBJ2-7
CASSLTRDSSYEQYF
TGTGCCAGCAGTTTAACCAGGGACAGCTCCTACGAGCAGTACTTC
>.|18|.|TRBV3-1/TRBV3-2|TRBJ1-4
CASSHSGLRLSTNEKLFF
TGTGCCAGCAGCCACTCCGGGTTAAGGCTCTCGACTAATGAAAAACTGTTTTTT
>.|12|.|TRBV5-6|TRBJ2-2
CASSSLGGELFF
TGTGCCAGCAGCTCCCTTGGGGGGGAGCTGTTTTTT
>.|13|.|TRBV3-1/TRBV3-2|TRBJ2-5
CASSDTGIKTQYF
TGTGCCAGCAGCGACACAGGGATAAAGACCCAGTACTTC
>TRBD2|17|.|TRBV13|TRBJ2-1
CASSLGRGAGGDNEQFF
TGTGCCAGCAGCTTAGGTCGGGGAGCGGGAGGAGACAATGAGCAGTTCTTC
>.|12|.|TRBV25-1|TRBJ1-5
CASSEGGQPQHF
TGTGCCAGCAGTGAAGGCGGTCAGCCCCAGCATTTT
>TRBD2|17|once|TRBV24-1|TRBJ2-7
CATSDSIGTSGRNEQYF
TGTGCCACCAGTGATTCCATAGGGACTAGCGGGAGGAACGAGCAGTACTTC
>TRBD1|14|.|TRBV6-5|TRBJ1-6
CASRGGTGNSPLHF
TGTGCCAGCAGAGGAGGGACAGGAAATTCACCCCTCCACTTT
>.|10|.|TRBV11-3|TRBJ1-1
CASSRAVPFF
TGTGCCAGCAGCCGGGCGGTACCTTTCTTT
>TRBD1|14|.|TRBV5-1|TRBJ1-2
CASSPPGQGGGYTF
TGCGCCAGCAGCCCCCCGGGACAGGGCGGCGGCTACACCTTC
>.|17|.|TRBV4-1|TRBJ1-4
CASSPGLSGTYSEKLFF
TGCGCCAGCAGCCCGGGACTATCCGGGACCTACAGTGAAAAACTGTTTTTT
>TRBD2|16|.|TRBV11-3|TRBJ2-3
CASSRRLAGETDTQYF
TGTGCCAGCAGCAGGCGACTAGCGGGAGAAACAGATACGCAGTATTTT
>.|14|.|TRBV27|TRBJ2-1
CASKARDSYNEQFF
TGTGCCAGCAAGGCGCGAGACTCCTACAATGAGCAGTTCTTC
>.|14|.|TRBV6-5|TRBJ1-2
CASSYADSNYGYTF
TGTGCCAGCAGTTACGCGGACAGTAACTATGGCTACACCTTC
>.|15|.|TRBV6-1|TRBJ1-6
CASSEEEGGNSPLHF
TGTGCCAGCAGTGAAGAAGAGGGGGGCAATTCACCCCTCCACTTT
>.|14|.|TRBV30|TRBJ2-7
CAATSGVVRNEQYF
TGTGCCGCTACCTCGGGGGTAGTAAGGAACGAGCAGTACTTC
>TRBD1|14|.|TRBV2|TRBJ1-2
CASSGQGGNYGYTF
TGTGCCAGTTCGGGACAGGGGGGTAACTATGGCTACACCTTC
>TRBD2|19|once|TRBV11-3|TRBJ2-7
CASSLTLLAGGKLSYEQYF
TGTGCCAGCAGCCTAACTTTACTAGCGGGAGGGAAACTATCCTACGAGCAGTACTTC
>.|15|.|TRBV9|TRBJ2-7
CASSVEGIGPYEQYF
TGTGCCAGCAGCGTAGAAGGGATAGGCCCCTACGAGCAGTACTTC
>.|13|once|TRBV6-5|TRBJ2-2
CASSDPMNGELFF
TGTGCCAGCAGCGATCCTATGAACGGGGAGCTGTTTTTT
>.|13|.|TRBV12-3/TRBV12-4|TRBJ1-1
CASSLREGSEAFF
TGTGCCAGCAGTTTACGGGAGGGCTCTGAAGCTTTCTTT
>TRBD2|15|.|TRBV12-5|TRBJ2-1
CASVWREVNYNEQFF
TGTGCTAGTGTTTGGCGGGAGGTAAACTACAATGAGCAGTTCTTC
>.|13|.|TRBV6-2/TRBV6-3|TRBJ2-1
CASSEDSHNEQFF
TGTGCCAGCAGCGAAGACTCCCACAATGAGCAGTTCTTC
>TRBD1|15|.|TRBV6-5|TRBJ2-7
CASSYSNRGFYEQYF
TGTGCCAGCAGTTACAGCAACAGGGGCTTCTACGAGCAGTACTTC
>.|12|.|TRBV6-2/TRBV6-3|TRBJ2-3
CASSRQVDTQYF
TGTGCCAGCAGCCGACAGGTAGATACGCAGTATTTT
>TRBD2|14|.|TRBV19|TRBJ2-3
CASKLAGSRDTQYF
TGTGCCAGCAAACTAGCGGGATCGAGGGATACGCAGTATTTT
>TRBD1|13|.|TRBV27|TRBJ1-6
CASRGQGVSPLHF
TGTGCCAGCAGGGGACAGGGAGTTTCACCCCTCCACTTT
>TRBD1|15|.|TRBV6-5|TRBJ1-2
CASTATGGYNYGYTF
TGTGCCAGCACCGCAACAGGGGGTTATAACTATGGCTACACCTTC
>.|15|.|TRBV6-5|TRBJ2-1
CASSESPGTFNEQFF
TGTGCCAGCAGCGAGAGTCCCGGGACTTTCAATGAGCAGTTCTTC
>.|13|.|TRBV6-2/TRBV6-3|TRBJ1-1
CASSRQANTEAFF
TGTGCCAGCAGCAGACAGGCGAACACTGAAGCTTTCTTT
>TRBD2|14|.|TRBV5-4|TRBJ2-7
CASSSSGRSYEQYF
TGTGCCAGCAGTTCTAGCGGGAGGTCCTACGAGCAGTACTTC
>.|13|.|TRBV29-1|TRBJ1-4
CSAKDSGNEKLFF
TGCAGCGCAAAGGACAGCGGTAATGAAAAACTGTTTTTT
>TRBD1|14|.|TRBV6-2/TRBV6-3|TRBJ1-2
CASNPTGLGRGYTF
TGTGCCAGCAACCCGACAGGGTTGGGTAGAGGCTACACCTTC
>.|13|.|TRBV6-6|TRBJ1-5
CASSYDLKQPQHF
TGTGCCAGCAGTTACGATCTCAAGCAGCCCCAGCATTTT
>.|16|.|TRBV9|TRBJ2-5
CASSVASGLDQETQYF
TGTGCCAGCAGCGTAGCCTCAGGGCTAGATCAAGAGACCCAGTACTTC
>TRBD2|17|.|TRBV19|TRBJ2-1
CASSIGTSGSSYNEQFF
TGTGCCAGTAGTATCGGGACTAGCGGGTCCTCCTACAATGAGCAGTTCTTC
>.|15|.|TRBV4-1|TRBJ1-3
CASSRAGPSGNTIYF
TGCGCCAGCAGCCGGGCGGGGCCCTCTGGAAACACCATATATTTT
>.|14|.|TRBV11-3|TRBJ2-1
CASRHKSSYNEQFF
TGTGCCAGCAGGCATAAGAGCTCCTACAATGAGCAGTTCTTC
>.|15|.|TRBV19|TRBJ1-6
CASSSSAAYNSPLHF
TGTGCCAGTAGTTCCTCGGCCGCCTATAATTCACCCCTCCACTTT
>.|13|.|TRBV5-6|TRBJ1-4
CASSKRGSEKLFF
TGTGCCAGCAGCAAGCGGGGTAGTGAAAAACTGTTTTTT
>TRBD1|13|.|TRBV7-3|TRBJ2-7
CASSFDRAYEQYF
TGTGCCAGCAGCTTTGACAGGGCCTACGAGCAGTACTTC
>.|17|.|TRBV7-9|TRBJ2-7
CASSLGPWSTNSNEQYF
TGTGCCAGCAGCTTAGGGCCCTGGTCGACAAATTCTAACGAGCAGTACTTC
>.|17|.|TRBV7-2|TRBJ2-2
CASSPLRPTVNTGELFF
TGTGCCAGCAGCCCACTCCGCCCGACGGTGAACACCGGGGAGCTGTTTTTT
>TRBD2|16|.|TRBV5-4|TRBJ2-1
CASSWTSQSSYNEQFF
TGTGCCAGCAGCTGGACTAGCCAGAGCTCCTACAATGAGCAGTTCTTC
>.|11|.|TRBV3-1/TRBV3-2|TRBJ2-1
CASSHNNEQFF
TGTGCCAGCAGCCATAACAATGAGCAGTTCTTC